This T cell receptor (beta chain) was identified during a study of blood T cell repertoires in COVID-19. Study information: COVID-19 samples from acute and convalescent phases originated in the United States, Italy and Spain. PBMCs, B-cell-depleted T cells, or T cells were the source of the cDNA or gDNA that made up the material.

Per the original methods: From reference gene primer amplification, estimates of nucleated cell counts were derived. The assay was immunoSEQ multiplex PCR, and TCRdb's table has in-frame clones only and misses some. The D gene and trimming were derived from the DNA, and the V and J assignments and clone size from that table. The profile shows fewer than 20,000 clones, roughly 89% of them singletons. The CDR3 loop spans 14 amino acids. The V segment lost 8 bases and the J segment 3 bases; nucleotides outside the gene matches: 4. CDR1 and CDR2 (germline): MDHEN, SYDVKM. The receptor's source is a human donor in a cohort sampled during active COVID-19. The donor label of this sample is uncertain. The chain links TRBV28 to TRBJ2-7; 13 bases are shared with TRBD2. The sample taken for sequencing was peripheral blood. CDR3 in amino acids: CASQGTSGNYEQYF. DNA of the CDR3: TGTGCCAGCCAAGGGACTAGCGGGAACTACGAGCAGTACTTC.